The next 14 T cell receptor beta chains were all read from a single sample in a study of blood T cell repertoires in COVID-19. The method was immunoSEQ multiplex PCR; TCRdb's version includes in-frame clones alone and lacks a portion of them. The data contain roughly 300,000 clones, about four fifths of them seen just once; the ten biggest clones take up 8% to 10%. Sequences were obtained from peripheral blood. The receptors shown here come from a woman aged 50 to 60 who had recovered from COVID-19.

Remarks on this clone: Relative to the germline gene, one junction end is altered; a read error may explain this. The chain has TRBV7-2 and TRBJ2-7, with TRBD1 as a possible D gene (5 bases). There are 14 residues in the CDR3. Germline assignment: CDR1 SGHTA and CDR2 FQGNSA. CDR3 DNA sequence: TGTGTCAGCAGCGACCGTAGGGGCTCCTACGAGCAGTACTTC. This sequence encodes CVSSDRRGSYEQYF.

V usage is TRBV6-2 or TRBV6-3 and J usage is TRBJ2-1, with 8 bases that match TRBD2. The CDR3 runs 14 residues. Germline V gene sequence: CDR1 MNHEY, CDR2 SVGEGT. With V trimmed by 4 bases and J by 8 bases, 7 bases remained unmatched. The CDR3, as DNA: TGTGCCAGCAGTTCCGGGACTAGTGTCGATGAGCAGTTCTTC. Translation gives CASSSGTSVDEQFF.

This sequence joins TRBV28 and TRBJ2-2; D might be TRBD1 (6 bases). The germline V gene has CDR1 MDHEN and CDR2 SYDVKM. The CDR3 length is 15 residues. With 2 bases removed from V and 1 base from J, the gap between germline ends came to 8 bases. The CDR3 DNA sequence: TGTGCCAGCAGTTTAGCAGGGGTGAACACCGGGGAGCTGTTTTTT. Translated, it gives CASSLAGVNTGELFF.

The chain employs TRBV5-1 and TRBJ2-2; TRBD1 might be the D (6 bases). There are 17 residues in the CDR3. Trimming removed 4 bases at V and 2 bases at J, with 18 bases between. Germline V gene data show CDR1 as SGHRS and CDR2 as YFSETQ. CDR3 sequence (DNA): TGCGCCAGCAGCCTCGGACAGCAACGCTTAAACACCGGGGAGCTGTTTTTT. Translating it yields CASSLGQQRLNTGELFF.

This rearrangement joins TRBV6-2 or TRBV6-3 to TRBJ2-7, with TRBD1 matching 9 bases. V shed 0 bases and J 3 bases; nucleotides not matched to a gene: 9. The CDR3 runs 17 residues. Germline-derived CDR1 and CDR2 are MNHEY and SVGEGT. The CDR3 protein is CASSYSYRGPTSYEQYF. The CDR3 DNA follows: TGTGCCAGCAGTTACTCCTACAGGGGGCCAACTAGCTACGAGCAGTACTTC.

The rearrangement uses TRBV6-5 and TRBJ2-5; 7 bases are a match to TRBD2. Germline assignment: CDR1 MNHEY and CDR2 SVGAGI. The CDR3 runs 14 residues. V dropped 2 bases and J dropped 5; count of bases not matched to a gene: 5. This chain's CDR3 is CASSYGEGLETQYF. In nucleotides, the CDR3 is TGTGCCAGCAGTTACGGGGAGGGCTTGGAGACCCAGTACTTC.

V and J are TRBV2 and TRBJ2-1, with D possibly matching TRBD2 (5 bases). Looked up from germline, CDR1 is SNHLY and CDR2 is FYNNEI. V lost 5 bases and J lost 7, with 9 bases in between. CDR3 length: 12 amino acids. CDR3 amino acids: CASSSGNNEQFF. In DNA, the CDR3 is TGTGCCAGCAGTTCCGGGAATAATGAGCAGTTCTTC.

The chain couples TRBV6-2 or TRBV6-3 to TRBJ2-7; TRBD2 might be the D (5 bases). Trimming removed 5 bases at V and 3 bases at J, with 5 bases between. Germline V CDR1 and CDR2: MNHEY, SVGEGT. The CDR3 loop spans 11 amino acids. DNA for the CDR3: TGTGCCAGCAGTACTAGCTACGAGCAGTACTTC. Its translation: CASSTSYEQYF.

The chain links TRBV27 to TRBJ1-5; maybe TRBD1 (5 bases). V was trimmed by 8 bases and J by 4 bases, leaving 15 bases between them. Germline lookup yields CDR1 MNHEY and CDR2 SMNVEV (reference sequence). The CDR3 runs 14 residues. CDR3 in amino acids: CASSDRQFNQPQHF. CDR3 bases: TGTGCCAGCTCAGACCGACAGTTTAATCAGCCCCAGCATTTT.

In this sample, this clone turned up a few times. The sample contains more than one DNA sequence encoding this CDR3. The CDR3 DNA follows: TGTGCCAGCAGCTTACGAGGGGGCACCAACACTGAAGCTTTCTTT. Translated, it gives CASSLRGGTNTEAFF. The rearrangement uses TRBV7-2 and TRBJ1-1; TRBD1 matches 7 bases. V was clipped by 2 bases and J by 2 bases; unmatched bases: 5. The CDR3 totals 15 residues. Looked up from germline, CDR1 is SGHTA and CDR2 is FQGNSA.

The chain links TRBV10-3 to TRBJ1-2, with 8 bases lining up with TRBD1. Losses at the gene ends were 6 bases for V and 7 bases for J; bases not matched to a gene: 10. The CDR3 loop spans 14 amino acids. The V gene's germline CDR1 is ENHRY and CDR2 SYGVKD. For the CDR3, the DNA is TGTGCCATCAGGACAGACAGGGGAGGTGGTGGCTACACCTTC. Translated: CAIRTDRGGGGYTF.

This chain uses TRBV7-2 with TRBJ2-1; tentatively, D is TRBD2 (6 bases). Germline assignment: CDR1 SGHTA and CDR2 FQGNSA. V dropped 3 bases and J dropped 7 bases, with 16 bases sitting between them. This CDR3 has 15 residues. The CDR3 DNA is TGTGCCAGCAGCTTTGGCCCCGGGGGAGGTAATGAGCAGTTCTTC. Translating gives CASSFGPGGGNEQFF. The complete variable domain, with remaining parts taken from reference TRBV7-2 and TRBJ2-1, reads GAGVSQSPSNKVTEKGKDVELRCDPISGHTALYWYRQSLGQGLEFLIYFQGNSAPDKSGLPSDRFSAERTGGSVSTLTIQRTQQEDSAVYLCASSFGPGGGNEQFFGPGTRLTVL.

V gene TRBV11-1 combines with J gene TRBJ2-1, with 8 bases aligning to TRBD2. The CDR3 spans 15 residues. Per germline, CDR1 SGHAT and CDR2 FQDESV (reference sequence). With V trimmed by 4 bases and J by 10 bases, 12 bases remained unmatched. CDR3 nucleotide sequence: TGTGCCAGCAGCTCGGGCGGGGGGCTCACGCGGGAGCAGTTCTTC. This codes for CASSSGGGLTREQFF.

About this clone: One junction end does not reproduce the germline sequence, and a read error may be involved. J is TRBJ2-1 and V is TRBV3-1 (or the pseudogene TRBV3-2); D is perhaps TRBD2 (7 bases). CDR1 and CDR2 (germline): LGHDT, YNNKEL (reference sequence). CDR3 length: 13 amino acids. CDR3: CASSQDRGGALIF. Written as DNA, the CDR3 is TGTGCCAGCAGCCAAGATAGAGGGGGGGCCCTCATCTTC.